A single sample gave rise to the 4 T cell receptor beta chains below, sequenced in a study of regulatory T cells in long-lasting Graves disease (TCRdb year 2021). The protocol used for the library was multiplex PCR. The sample was run on an Illumina HiSeq 4000. TCR beta libraries were built with iRepertoire HTBI primers and Arm-PCR amplification of CDR3 regions. The public reads were run again by TCRdb, first through fastp at Q25 and then through MiXCR, and only productive beta chains were kept. Rows with a matching CDR3 protein are joined into one entry that keeps the most common DNA and genes. For this sample there are 500,000 to 700,000 distinct CDR3 sequences; roughly 16% appear just once. The ten most abundant clones make up 15% to 20% of the sample. In the paper's terms, the time point label means: newly diagnosed GD, antithyroid drugs for less than 3 months. For both TCR sequencing and RNA sequencing, RNA was extracted from PBMCs using TRIzol.

These records were also assigned to another study, of T cells in Graves' hyperthyroidism and ophthalmopathy.

Sequencing used peripheral blood mononuclear cells (PBMCs), obtained at new diagnosis, from a patient treated with antithyroid drugs. Receptors were obtained from a woman in her twenties or thirties with Graves disease. Donor details come from another sample of the same person, matched by shared clones.

This clonotype has a count of ten or more. This chain connects TRBV12-3 or TRBV12-4 to TRBJ1-6, with 7 bases fitting TRBD1. Trimming took 1 base from V and 7 from J; bases not matched to a gene: 7. The CDR3 sequence is 16 residues long. The CDR3 DNA is TGTGCCAGCAGTTTAGGGAGGGGGCGGCAGAATTCACCCCTCCACTTT. Protein sequence: CASSLGRGRQNSPLHF.

Regarding this clonotype: Given a much more abundant clone one base away, this may be a read error. The J gene is TRBJ2-5, the V gene TRBV7-2; D possibly uses TRBD1 or TRBD2 (6 bases each). The CDR3 contains 16 residues. Deletions cut 5 bases from V and 4 bases from J, with 20 bases between. CDR1 SGHTA and CDR2 FQGNSA come from the germline V gene. CDR3 nucleotides: TGTGCCAGCAGCCCAAGGGCACAGGGAGCGGGAGAGACCCAGTACTTC. Translation: CASSPRAQGAGETQYF.

Written as DNA, the CDR3 is TGTGCCAGCAATGGCGCCGGGGAGCTGTTTTTT. Translation: CASNGAGELFF. V and J are TRBV28 and TRBJ2-2; D gene uncertain. CDR3 size: 11 residues. Per germline, CDR1 MDHEN and CDR2 SYDVKM. The germline V and J ends were trimmed by 7 bases and 6 bases, with 6 bases remaining between them.

This clonotype has ten or more counts. The chain joins TRBV28 to TRBJ1-2, with a tentative D call TRBD1 (5 bases). The CDR3 extends over 14 amino acids. V shed 7 bases and J shed 4 bases, with 16 bases lying between them. CDR1 MDHEN and CDR2 SYDVKM come from the germline V gene. In DNA form, the CDR3 reads TGTGCCAGCACGATTGGGGGGGACGTCTATGGCTACACCTTC. Encoded protein: CASTIGGDVYGYTF.